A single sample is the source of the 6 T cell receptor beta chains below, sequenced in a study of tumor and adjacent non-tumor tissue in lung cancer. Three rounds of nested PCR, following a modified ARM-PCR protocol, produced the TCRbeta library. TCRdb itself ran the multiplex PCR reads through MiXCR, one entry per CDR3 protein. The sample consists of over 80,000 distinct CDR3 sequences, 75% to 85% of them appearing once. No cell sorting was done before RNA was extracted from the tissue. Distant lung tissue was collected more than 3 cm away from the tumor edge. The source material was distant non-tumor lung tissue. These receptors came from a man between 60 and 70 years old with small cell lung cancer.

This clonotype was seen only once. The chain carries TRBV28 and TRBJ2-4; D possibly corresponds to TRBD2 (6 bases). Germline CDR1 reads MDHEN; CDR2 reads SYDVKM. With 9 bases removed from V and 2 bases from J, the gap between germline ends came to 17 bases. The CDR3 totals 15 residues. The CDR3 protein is CASSPSESTKNIQYF. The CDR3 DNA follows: TGTGCCAGTAGCCCTAGCGAGAGTACCAAAAACATTCAGTACTTC.

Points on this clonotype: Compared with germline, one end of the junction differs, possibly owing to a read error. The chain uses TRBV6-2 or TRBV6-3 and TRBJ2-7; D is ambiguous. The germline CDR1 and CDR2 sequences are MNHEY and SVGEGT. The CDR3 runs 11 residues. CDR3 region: CASSQSGEHYF. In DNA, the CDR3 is TGTGCCAGCAGTCAATCTGGAGAGCATTACTTC.

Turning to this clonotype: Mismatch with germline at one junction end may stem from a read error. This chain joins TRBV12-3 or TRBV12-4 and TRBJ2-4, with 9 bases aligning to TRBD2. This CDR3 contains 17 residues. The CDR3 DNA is TGTACCAGCAGTTTATCGCCTAGCGGGATCGCCAAAAACATTCAGTACTTC. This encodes CTSSLSPSGIAKNIQYF.

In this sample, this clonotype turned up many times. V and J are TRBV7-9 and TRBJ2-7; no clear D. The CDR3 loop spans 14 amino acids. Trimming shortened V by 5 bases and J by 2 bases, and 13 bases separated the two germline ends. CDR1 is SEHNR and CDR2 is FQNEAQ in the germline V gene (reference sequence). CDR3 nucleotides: TGTGCCAGCAGCCCATTATCCCCCCCCTACGAGCAGTACTTC. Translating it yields CASSPLSPPYEQYF.

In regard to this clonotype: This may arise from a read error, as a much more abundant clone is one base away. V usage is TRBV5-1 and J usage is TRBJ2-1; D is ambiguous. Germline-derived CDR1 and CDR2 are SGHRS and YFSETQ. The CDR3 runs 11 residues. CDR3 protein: CARSLRGEQFF. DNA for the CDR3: TGCGCCAGGAGCTTGCGAGGTGAGCAGTTCTTC. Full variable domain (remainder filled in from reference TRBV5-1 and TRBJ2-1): KAGVTQTPRYLIKTRGQQVTLSCSPISGHRSVSWYQQTPGQGLQFLFEYFSETQRNKGNFPGRFSGRQFSNSRSEMNVSTLELGDSALYLCARSLRGEQFFGPGTRLTVL.

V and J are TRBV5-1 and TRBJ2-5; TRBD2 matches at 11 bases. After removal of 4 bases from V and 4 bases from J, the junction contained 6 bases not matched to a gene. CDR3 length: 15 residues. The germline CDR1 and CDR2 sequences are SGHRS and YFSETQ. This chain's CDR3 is CASSNTGTSGETQYF. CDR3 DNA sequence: TGCGCCAGCAGCAACACCGGGACTAGCGGAGAGACCCAGTACTTC.